This record covers a single T cell receptor beta chain. With V trimmed by 4 bases and J by 5 bases, 5 bases remained unmatched. Per germline, CDR1 LGHNA and CDR2 YNFKEQ. The CDR3 consists of 14 residues. This specimen belongs to a study of blood T cell repertoires in COVID-19. Study-wide context: The United States, Italy and Spain were the sources of the acute and convalescent COVID-19 samples. T cells, B-cell-depleted T cells, or PBMCs supplied cDNA or gDNA.

In terms of age and location, participants ranged from about 18 to 90 years and lived in about 25 US areas. Recovery among Cohort 3 donors was established by two negative PCRs, clearance, or symptom resolution. Here immunoSEQ multiplex PCR was the method, and the copy in TCRdb shows in-frame clones only, minus some. The profile shows over 200,000 clones, roughly 90% of them singletons. The sample consisted of PBMCs or T cells enriched from blood (not recorded which). V and J are TRBV4-2 and TRBJ2-7, with 10 bases matching TRBD1. This TCR came from a man aged 40-49 years who had recovered from COVID-19. CDR3 residues: CASSPRTGGDEQYF. The CDR3 bases are TGTGCCAGCAGCCCGAGGACAGGGGGTGACGAGCAGTACTTC.